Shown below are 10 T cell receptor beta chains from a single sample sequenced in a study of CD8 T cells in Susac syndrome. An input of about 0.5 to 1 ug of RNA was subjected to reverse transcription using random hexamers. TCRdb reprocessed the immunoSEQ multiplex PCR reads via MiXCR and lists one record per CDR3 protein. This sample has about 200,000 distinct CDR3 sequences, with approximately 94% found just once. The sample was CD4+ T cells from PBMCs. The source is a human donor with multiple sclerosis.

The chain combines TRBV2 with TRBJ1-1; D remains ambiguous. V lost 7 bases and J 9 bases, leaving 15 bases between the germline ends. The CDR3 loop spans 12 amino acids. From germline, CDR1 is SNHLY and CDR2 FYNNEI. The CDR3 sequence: CASTRQSLQAFF. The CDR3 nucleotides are TGTGCCAGCACCAGACAATCCCTTCAAGCTTTCTTT. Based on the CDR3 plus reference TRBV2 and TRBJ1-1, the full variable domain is EPEVTQTPSHQVTQMGQEVILRCVPISNHLYFYWYRQILGQKVEFLVSFYNNEISEKSEIFDDQFSVERPDGSNFTLKIRSTKLEDSAMYFCASTRQSLQAFFGQGTRLTVV.

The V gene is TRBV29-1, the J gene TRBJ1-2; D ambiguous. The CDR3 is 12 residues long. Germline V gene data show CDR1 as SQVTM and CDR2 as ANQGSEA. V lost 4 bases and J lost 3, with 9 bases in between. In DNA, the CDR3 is TGCAGCGTTGTAGGCACCTACTATGGCTACACCTTC. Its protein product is CSVVGTYYGYTF.

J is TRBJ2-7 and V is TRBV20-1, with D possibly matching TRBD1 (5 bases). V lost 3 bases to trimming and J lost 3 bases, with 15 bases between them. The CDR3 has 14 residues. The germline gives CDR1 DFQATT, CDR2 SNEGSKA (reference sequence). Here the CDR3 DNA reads TGCAGTGCTAGTTCGTCCGACAGATACTACGAGCAGTACTTC. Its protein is CSASSSDRYYEQYF.

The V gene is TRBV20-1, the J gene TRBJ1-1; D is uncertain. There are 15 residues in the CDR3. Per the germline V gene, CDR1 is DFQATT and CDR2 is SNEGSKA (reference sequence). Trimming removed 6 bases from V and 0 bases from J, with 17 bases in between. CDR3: CSATLGAIVNTEAFF. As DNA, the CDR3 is TGCAGTGCAACACTTGGTGCAATAGTGAACACTGAAGCTTTCTTT.

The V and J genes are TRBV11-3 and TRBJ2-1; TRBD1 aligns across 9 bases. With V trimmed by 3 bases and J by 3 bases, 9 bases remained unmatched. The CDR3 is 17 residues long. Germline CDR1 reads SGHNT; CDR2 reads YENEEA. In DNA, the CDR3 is TGTGCCAGCAGCTTCTATGGGGGACAGGGTCGCTACAATGAGCAGTTCTTC. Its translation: CASSFYGGQGRYNEQFF. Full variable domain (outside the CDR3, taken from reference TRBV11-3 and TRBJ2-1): EAGVVQSPRYKIIEKKQPVAFWCNPISGHNTLYWYLQNLGQGPELLIRYENEEAVDDSQLPKDRFSAERLKGVDSTLKIQPAELGDSAVYLCASSFYGGQGRYNEQFFGPGTRLTVL.

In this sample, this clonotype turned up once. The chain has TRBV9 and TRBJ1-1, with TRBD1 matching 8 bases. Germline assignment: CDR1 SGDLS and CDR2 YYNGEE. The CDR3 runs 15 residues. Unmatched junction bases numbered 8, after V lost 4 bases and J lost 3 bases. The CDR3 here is CASSPRAGGYTEAFF. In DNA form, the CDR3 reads TGTGCCAGCAGCCCCAGGGCAGGGGGCTACACTGAAGCTTTCTTT.

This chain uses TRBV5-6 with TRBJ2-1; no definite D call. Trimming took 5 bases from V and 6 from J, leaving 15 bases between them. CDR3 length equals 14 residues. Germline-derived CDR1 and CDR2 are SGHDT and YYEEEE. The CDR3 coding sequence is TGTGCCAGCAGTCCTTGGACGGAGTTCAATGAGCAGTTCTTC. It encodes CASSPWTEFNEQFF.

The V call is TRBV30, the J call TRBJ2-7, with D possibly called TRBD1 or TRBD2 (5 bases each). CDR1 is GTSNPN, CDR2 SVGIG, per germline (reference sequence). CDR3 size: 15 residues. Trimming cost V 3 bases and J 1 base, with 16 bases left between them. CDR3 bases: TGTGCCTGGAGAGGGCCGGGACGTCCGTCCTACGAGCAGTACTTC. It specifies CAWRGPGRPSYEQYF. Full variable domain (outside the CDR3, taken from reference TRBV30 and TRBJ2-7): SQTIHQWPATLVQPVGSPLSLECTVEGTSNPNLYWYRQAAGRGLQLLFYSVGIGQISSEVPQNLSASRPQDRQFILSSKKLLLSDSGFYLCAWRGPGRPSYEQYFGPGTRLTVT.

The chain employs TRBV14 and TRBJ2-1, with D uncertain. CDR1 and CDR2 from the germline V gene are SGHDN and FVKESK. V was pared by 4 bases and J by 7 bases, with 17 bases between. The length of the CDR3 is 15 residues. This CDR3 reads CASSLEPGSRNEQFF. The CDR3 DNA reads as TGTGCCAGCAGCCTCGAGCCGGGCAGTCGGAATGAGCAGTTCTTC.

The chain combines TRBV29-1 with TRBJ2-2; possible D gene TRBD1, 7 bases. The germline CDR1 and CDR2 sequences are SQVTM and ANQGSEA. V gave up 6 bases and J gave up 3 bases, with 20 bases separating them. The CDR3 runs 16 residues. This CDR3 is CSVSGVTGSYTGELFF. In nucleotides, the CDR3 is TGCAGCGTCTCGGGAGTGACAGGGTCTTACACCGGGGAGCTGTTTTTT.